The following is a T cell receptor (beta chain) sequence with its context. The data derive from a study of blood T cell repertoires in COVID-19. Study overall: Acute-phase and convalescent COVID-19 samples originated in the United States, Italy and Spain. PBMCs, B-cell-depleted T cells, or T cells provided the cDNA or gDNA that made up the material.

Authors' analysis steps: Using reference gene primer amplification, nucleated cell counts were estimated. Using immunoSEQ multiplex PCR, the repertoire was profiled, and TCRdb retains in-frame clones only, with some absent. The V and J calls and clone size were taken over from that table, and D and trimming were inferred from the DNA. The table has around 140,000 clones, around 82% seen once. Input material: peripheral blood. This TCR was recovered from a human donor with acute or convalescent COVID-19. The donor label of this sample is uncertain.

The CDR3 reads CASSRPPGGNTEAFF. In nucleotides, the CDR3 is TGTGCCAGCAGCCGCCCGCCAGGGGGGAACACTGAAGCTTTCTTT. V gene TRBV7-2 combines with J gene TRBJ1-1; 7 bases are shared with TRBD1. After removal of 5 bases from V and 1 base from J, the junction contained 7 bases not matched to a gene. The CDR3 contains 15 residues. Germline V gene lookup returns CDR1 SGHTA and CDR2 FQGNSA.